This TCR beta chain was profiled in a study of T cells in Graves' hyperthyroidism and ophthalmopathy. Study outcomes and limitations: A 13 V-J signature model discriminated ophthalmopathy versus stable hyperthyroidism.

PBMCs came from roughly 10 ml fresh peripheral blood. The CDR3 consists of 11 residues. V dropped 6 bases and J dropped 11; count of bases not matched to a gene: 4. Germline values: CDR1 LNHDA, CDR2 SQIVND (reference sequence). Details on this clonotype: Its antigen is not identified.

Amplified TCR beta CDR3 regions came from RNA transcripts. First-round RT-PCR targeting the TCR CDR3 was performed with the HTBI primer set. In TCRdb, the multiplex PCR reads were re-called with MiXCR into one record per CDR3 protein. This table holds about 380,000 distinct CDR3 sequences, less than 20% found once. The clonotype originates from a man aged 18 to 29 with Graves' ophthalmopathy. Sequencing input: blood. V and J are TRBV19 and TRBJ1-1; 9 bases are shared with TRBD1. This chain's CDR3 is CASRQGARAFF. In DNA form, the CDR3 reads TGTGCCAGTAGACAGGGGGCGCGGGCTTTCTTT.